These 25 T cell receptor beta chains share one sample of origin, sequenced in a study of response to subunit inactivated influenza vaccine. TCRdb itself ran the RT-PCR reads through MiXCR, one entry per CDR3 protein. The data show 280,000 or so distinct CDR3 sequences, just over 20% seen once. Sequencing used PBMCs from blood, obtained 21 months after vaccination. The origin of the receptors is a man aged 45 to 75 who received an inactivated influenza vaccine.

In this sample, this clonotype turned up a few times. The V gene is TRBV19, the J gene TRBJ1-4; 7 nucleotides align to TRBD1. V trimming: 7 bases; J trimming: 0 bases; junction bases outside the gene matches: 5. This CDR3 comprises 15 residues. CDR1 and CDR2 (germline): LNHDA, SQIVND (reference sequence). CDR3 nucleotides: TGTGCCAGTACGGGACAGCTCTCAACTAATGAAAAACTGTTTTTT. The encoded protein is CASTGQLSTNEKLFF.

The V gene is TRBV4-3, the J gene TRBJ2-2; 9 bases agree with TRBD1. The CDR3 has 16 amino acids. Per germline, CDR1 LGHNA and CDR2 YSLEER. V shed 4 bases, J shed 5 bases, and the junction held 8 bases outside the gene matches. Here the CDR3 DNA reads TGCGCCAGCAGCCCTTACGGGACAGGGAGAACCGGGGAGCTGTTTTTT. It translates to CASSPYGTGRTGELFF.

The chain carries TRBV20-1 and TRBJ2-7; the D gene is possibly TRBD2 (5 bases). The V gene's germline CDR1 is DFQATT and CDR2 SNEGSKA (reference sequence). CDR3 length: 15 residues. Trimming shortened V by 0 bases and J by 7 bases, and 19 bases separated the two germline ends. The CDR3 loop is CSARDPLLGVGEQYF. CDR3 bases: TGCAGTGCTAGAGATCCGCTTCTCGGGGTGGGAGAGCAGTACTTC.

The CDR3 sequence: CASSLRAQGGTEAFF. In nucleotides, the CDR3 is TGTGCCAGCAGTTTACGGGCACAGGGTGGCACTGAAGCTTTCTTT. V is TRBV12-3 or TRBV12-4 and J is TRBJ1-1; a weak D match, TRBD1 (6 bases). The CDR3 covers 15 residues. Deletions cut 2 bases from V and 4 bases from J, with 14 bases between.

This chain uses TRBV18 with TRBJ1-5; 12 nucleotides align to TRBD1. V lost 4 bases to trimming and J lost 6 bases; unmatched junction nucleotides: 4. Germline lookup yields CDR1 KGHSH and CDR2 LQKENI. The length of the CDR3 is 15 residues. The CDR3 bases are TGTGCCAGCTCACTGGGACAGGGGGCGGTTCAGCCCCAGCATTTT. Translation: CASSLGQGAVQPQHF.

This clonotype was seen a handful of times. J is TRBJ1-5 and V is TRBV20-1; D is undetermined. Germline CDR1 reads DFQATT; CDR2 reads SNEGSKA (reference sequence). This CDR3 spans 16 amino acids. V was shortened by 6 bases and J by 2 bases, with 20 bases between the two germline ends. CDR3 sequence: CSATPGPFLGNQPQHF. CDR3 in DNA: TGCAGTGCGACCCCGGGCCCTTTTTTGGGCAATCAGCCCCAGCATTTT.

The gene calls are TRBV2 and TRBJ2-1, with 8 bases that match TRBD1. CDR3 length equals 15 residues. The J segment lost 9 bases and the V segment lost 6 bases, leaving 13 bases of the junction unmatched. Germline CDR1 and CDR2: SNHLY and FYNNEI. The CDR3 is CASSPDRAPLGEQFF. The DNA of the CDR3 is TGTGCCAGCAGCCCGGACAGGGCCCCCCTAGGTGAGCAGTTCTTC.

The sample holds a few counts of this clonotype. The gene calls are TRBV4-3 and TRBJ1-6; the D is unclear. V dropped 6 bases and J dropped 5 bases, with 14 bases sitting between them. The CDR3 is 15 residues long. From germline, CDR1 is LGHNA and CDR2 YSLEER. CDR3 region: CASRLIGRDNSPLHF. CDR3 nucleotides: TGCGCCAGCAGATTGATAGGACGGGATAATTCACCCCTCCACTTT.

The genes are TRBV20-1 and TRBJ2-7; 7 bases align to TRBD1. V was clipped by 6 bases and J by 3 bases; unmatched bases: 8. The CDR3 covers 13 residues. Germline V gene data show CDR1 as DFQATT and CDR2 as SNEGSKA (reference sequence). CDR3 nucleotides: TGCAGTGCCCGGGGACAGACTATCTACGAGCAGTACTTC. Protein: CSARGQTIYEQYF.

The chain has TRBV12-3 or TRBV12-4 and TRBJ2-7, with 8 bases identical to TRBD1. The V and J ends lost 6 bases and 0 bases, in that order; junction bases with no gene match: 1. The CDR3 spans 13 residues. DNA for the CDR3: TGTGCCAGCAGGGGACAGGACTCCTACGAGCAGTACTTC. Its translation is CASRGQDSYEQYF.

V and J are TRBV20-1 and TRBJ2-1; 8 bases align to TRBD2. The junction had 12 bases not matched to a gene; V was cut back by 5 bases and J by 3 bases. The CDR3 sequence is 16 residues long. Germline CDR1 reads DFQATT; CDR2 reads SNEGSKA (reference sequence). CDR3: CSALRTSLRYYNEQFF. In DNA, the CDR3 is TGCAGTGCTCTAAGGACTAGCCTGAGGTACTACAATGAGCAGTTCTTC.

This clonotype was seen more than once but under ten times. The CDR3 DNA follows: TGTGCCAGCACCGAAGGGGGGCCCGGGGAGCTGTTTTTT. As protein: CASTEGGPGELFF. The rearrangement joins TRBV2 to TRBJ2-2, with D perhaps given as TRBD1 or TRBD2 (6 bases each). The V and J ends lost 7 bases and 6 bases respectively, with 12 bases between them. The length of the CDR3 is 13 residues. The germline CDR1 and CDR2 sequences are SNHLY and FYNNEI. Full variable domain (missing parts from reference TRBV2 and TRBJ2-2): EPEVTQTPSHQVTQMGQEVILRCVPISNHLYFYWYRQILGQKVEFLVSFYNNEISEKSEIFDDQFSVERPDGSNFTLKIRSTKLEDSAMYFCASTEGGPGELFFGEGSRLTVL.

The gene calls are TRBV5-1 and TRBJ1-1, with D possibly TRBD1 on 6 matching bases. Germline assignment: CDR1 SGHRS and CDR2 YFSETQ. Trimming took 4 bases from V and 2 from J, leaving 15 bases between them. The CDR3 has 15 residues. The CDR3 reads CASSPRDTRNTEAFF. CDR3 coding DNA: TGCGCCAGCAGCCCCCGGGACACCCGAAACACTGAAGCTTTCTTT.

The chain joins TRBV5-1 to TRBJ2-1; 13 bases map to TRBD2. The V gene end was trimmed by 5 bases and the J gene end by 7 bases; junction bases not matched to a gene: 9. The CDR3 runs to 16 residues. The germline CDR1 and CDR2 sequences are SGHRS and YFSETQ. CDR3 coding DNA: TGCGCCAGCAGTACTAGCGGGAGGGGGGGGTTGAATGAGCAGTTCTTC. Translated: CASSTSGRGGLNEQFF. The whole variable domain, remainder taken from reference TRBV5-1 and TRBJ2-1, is KAGVTQTPRYLIKTRGQQVTLSCSPISGHRSVSWYQQTPGQGLQFLFEYFSETQRNKGNFPGRFSGRQFSNSRSEMNVSTLELGDSALYLCASSTSGRGGLNEQFFGPGTRLTVL.

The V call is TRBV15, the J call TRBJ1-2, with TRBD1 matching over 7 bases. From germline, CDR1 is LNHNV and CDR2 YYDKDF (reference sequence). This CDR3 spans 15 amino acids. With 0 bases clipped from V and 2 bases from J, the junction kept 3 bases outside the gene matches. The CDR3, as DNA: TGTGCCACCAGCAGAGAGGTACAGGGGAACTATGGCTACACCTTC. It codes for CATSREVQGNYGYTF.

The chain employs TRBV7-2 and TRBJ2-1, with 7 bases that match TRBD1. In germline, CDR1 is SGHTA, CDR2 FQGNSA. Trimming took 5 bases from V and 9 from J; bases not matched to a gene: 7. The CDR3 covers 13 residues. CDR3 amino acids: CASSPRQGGEQFF. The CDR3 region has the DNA TGTGCCAGCAGCCCACGACAGGGCGGTGAGCAGTTCTTC.

Written as DNA, the CDR3 is TGTGCCAGCAGTTACCGCGGGGTGGGAGGAGAGACCCAGTACTTC. Translating gives CASSYRGVGGETQYF. The chain links TRBV6-5 to TRBJ2-5, with D possibly TRBD2 on 6 matching bases. Germline values: CDR1 MNHEY, CDR2 SVGAGI. The CDR3 is 15 residues long. Trimming took off 2 bases at V and 4 bases at J, with 14 bases between the two ends.

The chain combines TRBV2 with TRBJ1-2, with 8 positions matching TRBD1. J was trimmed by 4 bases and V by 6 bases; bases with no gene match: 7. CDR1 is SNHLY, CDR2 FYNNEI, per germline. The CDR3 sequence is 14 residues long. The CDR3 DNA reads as TGTGCCAGCAGAGGGGACAGGACTATCTATGGCTACACCTTC. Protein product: CASRGDRTIYGYTF.

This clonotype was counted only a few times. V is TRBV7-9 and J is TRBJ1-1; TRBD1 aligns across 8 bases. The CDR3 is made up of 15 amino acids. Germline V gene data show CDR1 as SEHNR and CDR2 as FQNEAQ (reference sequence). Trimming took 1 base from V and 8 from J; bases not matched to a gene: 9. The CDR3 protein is CASSLVRPGGGEAFF. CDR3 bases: TGTGCCAGCAGCTTAGTGCGTCCAGGGGGCGGGGAAGCTTTCTTT.

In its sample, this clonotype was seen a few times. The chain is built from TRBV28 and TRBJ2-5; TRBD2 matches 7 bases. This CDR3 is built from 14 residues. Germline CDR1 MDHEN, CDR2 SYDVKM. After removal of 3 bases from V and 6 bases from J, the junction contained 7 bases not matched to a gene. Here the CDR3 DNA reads TGTGCCAGCAGTTTGGGAGGGAGTTCGCAGACCCAGTACTTC. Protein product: CASSLGGSSQTQYF.

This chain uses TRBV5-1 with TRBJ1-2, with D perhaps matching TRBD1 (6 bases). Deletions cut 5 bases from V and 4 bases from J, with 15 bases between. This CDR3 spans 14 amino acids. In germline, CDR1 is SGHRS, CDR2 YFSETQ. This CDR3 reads CASSNNRDIYGYTF. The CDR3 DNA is TGCGCCAGCAGTAACAACCGGGACATCTATGGCTACACCTTC.

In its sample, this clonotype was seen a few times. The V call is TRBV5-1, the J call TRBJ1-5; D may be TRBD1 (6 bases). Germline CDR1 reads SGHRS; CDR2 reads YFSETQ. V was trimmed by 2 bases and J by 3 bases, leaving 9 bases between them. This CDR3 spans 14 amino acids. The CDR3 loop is CASSFGDTNQPQHF. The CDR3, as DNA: TGCGCCAGCAGCTTCGGGGACACCAATCAGCCCCAGCATTTT.

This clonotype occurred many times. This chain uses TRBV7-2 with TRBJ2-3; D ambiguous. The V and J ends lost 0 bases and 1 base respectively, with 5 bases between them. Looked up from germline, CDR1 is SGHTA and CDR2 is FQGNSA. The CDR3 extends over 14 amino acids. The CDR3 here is CASSLARGTDTQYF. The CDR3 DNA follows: TGTGCCAGCAGCTTAGCTCGGGGCACAGATACGCAGTATTTT. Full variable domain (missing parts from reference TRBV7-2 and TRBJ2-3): GAGVSQSPSNKVTEKGKDVELRCDPISGHTALYWYRQSLGQGLEFLIYFQGNSAPDKSGLPSDRFSAERTGGSVSTLTIQRTQQEDSAVYLCASSLARGTDTQYFGPGTRLTVL.

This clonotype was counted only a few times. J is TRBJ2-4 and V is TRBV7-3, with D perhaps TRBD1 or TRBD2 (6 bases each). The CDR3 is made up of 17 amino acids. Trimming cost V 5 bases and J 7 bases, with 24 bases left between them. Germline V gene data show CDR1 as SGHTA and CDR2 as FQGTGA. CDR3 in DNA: TGTGCCAGCAGCCCACTAGGGGGGCCCGGCGTTGGGAACATTCAGTACTTC. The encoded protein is CASSPLGGPGVGNIQYF.

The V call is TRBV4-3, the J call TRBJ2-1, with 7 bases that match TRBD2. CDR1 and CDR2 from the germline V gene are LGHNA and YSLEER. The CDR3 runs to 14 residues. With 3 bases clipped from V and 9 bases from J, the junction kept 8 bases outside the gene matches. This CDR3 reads CASSQTRTSGEQFF. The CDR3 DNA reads TGCGCCAGCAGCCAGACTAGGACTAGTGGTGAGCAGTTCTTC.